This T cell receptor beta chain was obtained from a study of shared clonotypes between healthy human individuals. The overall study: CD4 naive and CD4 memory each took three plates per donor, while CD8 naive took two and CD8 memory one.

Germline lookup yields CDR1 SGHRS and CDR2 YFSETQ. CDR3 length equals 13 residues. Trimming took 4 bases from V and 1 from J, leaving 9 bases between them. In the CD4+ fraction, cells were divided into CD45RA+ naive and CD45RA-negative memory subsets. Study-level findings and limits: Non-shared clonotypes had lower generation probabilities than those shared by all four donors.

On this clone: The target antigen is unknown.

Under the authors' procedure: There were no quality scores in the junction-only immunoSEQ sequences, so filtering differed. Sequencing was performed with immunoSEQ multiplex PCR; in TCRdb, only in-frame clones are kept and a portion is missing. For V, J and clone size, that table is used; D and trimming come from the DNA. Of about 2 million clones in the sample, over 85% are singletons; the top ten hold around 0.13%. This TCR was sampled from a young man in good health. The sequenced material came from naive CD4+ T cells sorted from blood. The subset was: CD45RA+ positively selected. The V and J genes are TRBV5-1 and TRBJ2-7, with D uncertain. CDR3 protein: CASSPDASYEQYF. In DNA form, the CDR3 reads TGCGCCAGCAGCCCGGACGCTTCCTACGAGCAGTACTTC.